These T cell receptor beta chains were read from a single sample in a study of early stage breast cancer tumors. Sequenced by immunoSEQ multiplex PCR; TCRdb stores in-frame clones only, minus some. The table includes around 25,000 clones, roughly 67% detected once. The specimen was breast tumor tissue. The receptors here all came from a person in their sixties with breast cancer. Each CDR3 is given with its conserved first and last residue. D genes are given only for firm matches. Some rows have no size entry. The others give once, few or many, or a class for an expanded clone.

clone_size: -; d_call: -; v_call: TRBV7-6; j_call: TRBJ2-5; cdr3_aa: CASSLEGWQETQYF; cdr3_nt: TGTGCCAGCAGCTTAGAGGGGTGGCAAGAGACCCAGTACTTC
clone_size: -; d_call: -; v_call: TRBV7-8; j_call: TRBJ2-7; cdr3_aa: CASLDSYEQYF; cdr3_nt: TGTGCCAGCCTCGACTCTTACGAGCAGTACTTC
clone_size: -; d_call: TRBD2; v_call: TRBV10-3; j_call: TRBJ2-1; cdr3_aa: CAISEFTGTSGGNEQFF; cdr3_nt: TGTGCCATCAGTGAGTTTACCGGGACTAGCGGGGGCAATGAGCAGTTCTTC
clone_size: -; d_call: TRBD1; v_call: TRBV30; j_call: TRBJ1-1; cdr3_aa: CAWRTGRATEAFF; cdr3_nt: TGTGCCTGGCGGACAGGGAGGGCCACTGAAGCTTTCTTT
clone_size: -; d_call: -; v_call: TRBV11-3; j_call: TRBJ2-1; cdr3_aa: CASSAKNEQFF; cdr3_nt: TGTGCCAGCAGCGCTAAGAATGAGCAGTTCTTC
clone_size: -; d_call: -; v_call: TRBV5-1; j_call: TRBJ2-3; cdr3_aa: CASSLRGINTDTQYF; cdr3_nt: TGCGCCAGCAGCTTAAGGGGGATAAACACAGATACGCAGTATTTT
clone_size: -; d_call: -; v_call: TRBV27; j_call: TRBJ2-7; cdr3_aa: CASSPPSSGIYEQYF; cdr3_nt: TGTGCCAGCAGTCCACCCTCAAGCGGAATCTACGAGCAGTACTTC
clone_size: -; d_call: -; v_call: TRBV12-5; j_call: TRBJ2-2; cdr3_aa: CASGLTPSGGELFF; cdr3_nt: TGTGCTAGTGGTTTGACTCCCTCCGGCGGGGAGCTGTTTTTT
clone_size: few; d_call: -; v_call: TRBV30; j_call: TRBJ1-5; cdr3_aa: CAWSENENQPQHF; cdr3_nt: TGTGCCTGGAGTGAGAATGAGAATCAGCCCCAGCATTTT
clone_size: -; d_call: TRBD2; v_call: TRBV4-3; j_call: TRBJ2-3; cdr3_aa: CASSQDEGPFGLAGDTQYF; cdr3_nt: TGCGCCAGCAGCCAAGATGAGGGGCCTTTCGGACTAGCGGGAGATACGCAGTATTTT
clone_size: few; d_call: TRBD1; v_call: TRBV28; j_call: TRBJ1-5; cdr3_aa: CASSSGTGRRNQPQHF; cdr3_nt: TGTGCCAGCAGTTCGGGGACAGGTAGGCGCAATCAGCCCCAGCATTTT
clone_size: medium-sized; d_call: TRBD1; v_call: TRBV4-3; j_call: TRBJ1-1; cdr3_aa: CASSTRDRDTEAFF; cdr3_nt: TGCGCCAGCAGCACCCGGGACAGGGACACTGAAGCTTTCTTT
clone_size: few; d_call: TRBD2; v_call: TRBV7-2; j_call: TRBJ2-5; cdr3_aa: CASSPGWGGPGETQYF; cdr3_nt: TGTGCCAGCAGCCCTGGGTGGGGAGGGCCAGGGGAGACCCAGTACTTC
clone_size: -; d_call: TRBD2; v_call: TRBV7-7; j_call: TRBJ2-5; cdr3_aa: CASSLSFGLGLADQETQYF; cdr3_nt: TGTGCCAGCAGCTTATCTTTTGGCCTGGGACTAGCGGACCAAGAGACCCAGTACTTC
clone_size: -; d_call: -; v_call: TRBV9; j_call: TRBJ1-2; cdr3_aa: CASSPDPGYYYGYTF; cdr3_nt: TGTGCCAGCAGCCCAGACCCAGGCTACTACTATGGCTACACCTTC
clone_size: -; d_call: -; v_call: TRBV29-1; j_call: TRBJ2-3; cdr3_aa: CSATPTDTQYF; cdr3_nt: TGCAGCGCTACTCCTACAGATACGCAGTATTTT
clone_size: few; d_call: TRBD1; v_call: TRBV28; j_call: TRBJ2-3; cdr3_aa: CASSLDRGADTQYF; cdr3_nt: TGTGCCAGCAGTTTAGACAGGGGCGCAGATACGCAGTATTTT